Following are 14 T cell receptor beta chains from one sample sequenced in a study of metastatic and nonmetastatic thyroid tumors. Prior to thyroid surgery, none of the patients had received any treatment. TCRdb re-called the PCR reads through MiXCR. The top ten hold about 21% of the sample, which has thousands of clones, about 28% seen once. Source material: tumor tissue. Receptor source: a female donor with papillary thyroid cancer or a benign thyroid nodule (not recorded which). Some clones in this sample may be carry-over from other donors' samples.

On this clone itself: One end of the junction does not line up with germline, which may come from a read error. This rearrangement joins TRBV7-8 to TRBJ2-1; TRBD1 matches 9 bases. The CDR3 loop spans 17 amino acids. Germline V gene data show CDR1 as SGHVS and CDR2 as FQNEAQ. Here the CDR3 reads CTSSLGFIGQGNNEQFF. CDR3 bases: TGTACCAGCAGCTTGGGTTTTATTGGACAGGGGAACAATGAGCAGTTCTTC.

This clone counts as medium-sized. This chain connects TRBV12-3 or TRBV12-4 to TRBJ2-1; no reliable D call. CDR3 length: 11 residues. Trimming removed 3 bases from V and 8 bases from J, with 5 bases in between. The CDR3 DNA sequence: TGTGCCAGCAGTTTTTATGATGAGCAGTTCTTC. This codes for CASSFYDEQFF.

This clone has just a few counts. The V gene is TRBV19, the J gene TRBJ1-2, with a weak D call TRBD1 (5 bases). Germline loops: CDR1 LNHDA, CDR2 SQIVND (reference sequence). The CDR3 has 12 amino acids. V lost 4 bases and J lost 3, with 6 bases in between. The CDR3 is CASSRDHYGYTF. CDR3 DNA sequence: TGTGCCAGTAGTAGGGACCACTATGGCTACACCTTC.

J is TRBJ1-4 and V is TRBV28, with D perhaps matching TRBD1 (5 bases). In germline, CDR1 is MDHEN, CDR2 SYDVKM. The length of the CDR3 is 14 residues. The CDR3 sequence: CTCSPDSRQEKLFF. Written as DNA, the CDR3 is TGTACCTGCAGCCCAGACAGCCGTCAGGAAAAACTGTTTTTT.

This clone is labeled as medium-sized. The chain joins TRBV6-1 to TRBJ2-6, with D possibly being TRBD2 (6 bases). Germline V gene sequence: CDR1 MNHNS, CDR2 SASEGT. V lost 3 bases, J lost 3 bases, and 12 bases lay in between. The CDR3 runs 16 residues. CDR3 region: CASSESDGSGANVLTF. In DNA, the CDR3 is TGTGCCAGCAGTGAGTCAGACGGGAGTGGGGCCAACGTCCTGACTTTC.

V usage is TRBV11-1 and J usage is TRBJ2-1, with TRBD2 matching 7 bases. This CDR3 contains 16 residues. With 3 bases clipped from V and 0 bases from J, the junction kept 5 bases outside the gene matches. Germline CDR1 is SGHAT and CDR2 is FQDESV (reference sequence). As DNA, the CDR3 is TGTGCCAGCAGCTTCCCGCGGGGGAGCTCCTACAATGAGCAGTTCTTC. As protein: CASSFPRGSSYNEQFF.

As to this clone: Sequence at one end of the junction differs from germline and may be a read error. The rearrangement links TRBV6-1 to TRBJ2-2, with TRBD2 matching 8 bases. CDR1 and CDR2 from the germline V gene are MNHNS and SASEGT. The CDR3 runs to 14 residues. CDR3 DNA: TGTGCCAGCAGTGAGGTACTGGTGACTAGCGAGCTGTCTTTT. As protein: CASSEVLVTSELSF.

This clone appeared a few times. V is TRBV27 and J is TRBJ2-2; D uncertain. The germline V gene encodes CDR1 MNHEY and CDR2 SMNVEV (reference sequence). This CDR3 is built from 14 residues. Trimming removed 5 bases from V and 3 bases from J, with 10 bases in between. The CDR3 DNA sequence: TGTGCCAGCAGTCCCGGGCCTCACACCGGGGAGCTGTTTTTT. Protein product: CASSPGPHTGELFF.

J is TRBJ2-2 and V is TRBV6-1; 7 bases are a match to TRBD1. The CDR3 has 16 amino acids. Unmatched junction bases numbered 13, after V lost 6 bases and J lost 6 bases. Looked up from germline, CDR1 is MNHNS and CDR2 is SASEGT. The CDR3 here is CASRIAGTVLAGELFF. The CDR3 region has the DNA TGTGCCAGCAGAATAGCCGGGACAGTGCTCGCCGGGGAGCTGTTTTTT.

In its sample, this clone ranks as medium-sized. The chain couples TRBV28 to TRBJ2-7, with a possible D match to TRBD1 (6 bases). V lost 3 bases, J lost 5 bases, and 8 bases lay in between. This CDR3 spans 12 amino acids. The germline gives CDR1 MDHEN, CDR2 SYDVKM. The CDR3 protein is CASSFNRDEQYF. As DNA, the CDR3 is TGTGCCAGCAGTTTTAACAGGGACGAGCAGTACTTC.

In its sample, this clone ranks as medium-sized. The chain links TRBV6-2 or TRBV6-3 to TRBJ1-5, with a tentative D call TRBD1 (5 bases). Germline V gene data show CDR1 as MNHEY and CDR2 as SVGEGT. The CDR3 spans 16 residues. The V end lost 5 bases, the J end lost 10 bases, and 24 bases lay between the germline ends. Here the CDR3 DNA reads TGTGCCAGCAGTCCAATATCAGACAGCCCCACCATACCCCAGCATTTT. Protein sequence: CASSPISDSPTIPQHF.

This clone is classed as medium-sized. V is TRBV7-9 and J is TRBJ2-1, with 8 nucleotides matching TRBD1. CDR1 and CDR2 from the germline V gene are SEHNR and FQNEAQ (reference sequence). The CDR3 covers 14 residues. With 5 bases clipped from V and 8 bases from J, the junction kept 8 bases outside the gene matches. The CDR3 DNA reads TGTGCCAGCAGCGACCGGACAGGGTGGGATGAGCAGTTCTTC. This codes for CASSDRTGWDEQFF.

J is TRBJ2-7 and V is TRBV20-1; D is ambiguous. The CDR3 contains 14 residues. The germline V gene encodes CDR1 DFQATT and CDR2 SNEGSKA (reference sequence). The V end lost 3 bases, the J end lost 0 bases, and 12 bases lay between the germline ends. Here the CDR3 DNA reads TGCAGTGCTAGCTCGAGTGGTAGCTCCTACGAGCAGTACTTC. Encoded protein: CSASSSGSSYEQYF.

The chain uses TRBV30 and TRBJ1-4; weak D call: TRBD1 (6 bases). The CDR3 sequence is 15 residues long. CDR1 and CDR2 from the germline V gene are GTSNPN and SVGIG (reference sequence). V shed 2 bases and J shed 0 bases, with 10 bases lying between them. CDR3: CAWSTGQSTNEKLFF. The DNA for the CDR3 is TGTGCCTGGAGTACTGGACAGTCAACTAATGAAAAACTGTTTTTT.